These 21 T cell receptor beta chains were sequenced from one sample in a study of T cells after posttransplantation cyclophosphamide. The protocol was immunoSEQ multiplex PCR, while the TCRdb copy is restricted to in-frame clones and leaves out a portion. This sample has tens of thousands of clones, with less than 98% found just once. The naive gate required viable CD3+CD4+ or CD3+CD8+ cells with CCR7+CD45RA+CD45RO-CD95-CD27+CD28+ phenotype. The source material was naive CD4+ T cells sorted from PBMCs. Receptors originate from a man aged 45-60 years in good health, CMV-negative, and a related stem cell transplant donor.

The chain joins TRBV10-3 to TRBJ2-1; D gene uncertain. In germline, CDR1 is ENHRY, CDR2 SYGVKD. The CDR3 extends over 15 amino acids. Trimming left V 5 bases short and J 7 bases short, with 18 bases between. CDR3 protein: CAISRSQRPLNEQFF. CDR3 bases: TGTGCCATCAGTAGGTCGCAGCGTCCCTTAAATGAGCAGTTCTTC.

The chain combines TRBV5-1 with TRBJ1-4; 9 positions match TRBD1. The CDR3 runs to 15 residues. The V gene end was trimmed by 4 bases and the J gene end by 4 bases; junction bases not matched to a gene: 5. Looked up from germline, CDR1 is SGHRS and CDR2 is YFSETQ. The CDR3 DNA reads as TGCGCCAGCAGCCTGGGACAGGGAGGTAATGAAAAACTGTTTTTT. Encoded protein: CASSLGQGGNEKLFF.

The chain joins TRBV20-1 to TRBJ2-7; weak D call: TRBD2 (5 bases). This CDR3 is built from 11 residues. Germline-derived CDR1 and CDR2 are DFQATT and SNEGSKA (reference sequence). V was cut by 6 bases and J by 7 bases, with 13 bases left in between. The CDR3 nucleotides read TGCAGTGCGTCGGAGGAGTATGAGCAGTACTTC. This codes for CSASEEYEQYF.

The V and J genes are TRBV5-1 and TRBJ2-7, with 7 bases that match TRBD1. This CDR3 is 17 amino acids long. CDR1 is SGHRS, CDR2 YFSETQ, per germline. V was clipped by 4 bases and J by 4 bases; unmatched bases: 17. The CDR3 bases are TGCGCCAGCAGCGGCCCCGGGACAGCCACACGGGTTTACGAGCAGTACTTC. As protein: CASSGPGTATRVYEQYF.

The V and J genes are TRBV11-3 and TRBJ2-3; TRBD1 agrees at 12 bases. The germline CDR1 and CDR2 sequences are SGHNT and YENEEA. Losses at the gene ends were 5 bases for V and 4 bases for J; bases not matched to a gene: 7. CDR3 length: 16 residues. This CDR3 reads CASSTAGTGGADTQYF. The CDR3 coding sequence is TGTGCCAGCAGCACCGCCGGGACAGGGGGCGCAGATACGCAGTATTTT.

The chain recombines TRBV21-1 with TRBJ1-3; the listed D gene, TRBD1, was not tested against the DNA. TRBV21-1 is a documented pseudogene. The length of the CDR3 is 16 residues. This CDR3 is CASSKGDRGSGNTIYF. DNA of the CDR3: TGTGCCAGCAGCAAAGGGGACAGGGGATCCGGAAACACCATATATTTT.

The CDR3 is CASSLHQDLSYEQYF. In DNA, the CDR3 is TGTGCCAGCAGCCTCCACCAGGACTTGTCCTACGAGCAGTACTTC. This rearrangement joins TRBV7-9 to TRBJ2-7; D is possibly TRBD2 (5 bases). This CDR3 region has 15 residues. Germline-derived CDR1 and CDR2 are SEHNR and FQNEAQ (reference sequence). Trimming removed 5 bases from V and 1 base from J, with 15 bases in between.

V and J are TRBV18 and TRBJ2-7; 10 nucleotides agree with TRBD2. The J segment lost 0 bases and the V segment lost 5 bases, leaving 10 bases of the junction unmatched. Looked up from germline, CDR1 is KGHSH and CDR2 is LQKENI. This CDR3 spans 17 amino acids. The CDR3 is CASSSGTSATYSYEQYF. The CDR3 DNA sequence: TGTGCCAGCTCATCCGGGACTAGCGCCACATACTCCTACGAGCAGTACTTC.

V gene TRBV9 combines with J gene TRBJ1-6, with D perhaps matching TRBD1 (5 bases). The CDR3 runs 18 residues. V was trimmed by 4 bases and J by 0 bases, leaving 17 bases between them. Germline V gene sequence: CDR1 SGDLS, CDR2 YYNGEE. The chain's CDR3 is CASSPFGGRSSYNSPLHF. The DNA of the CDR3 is TGTGCCAGCAGCCCCTTCGGGGGAAGGAGCTCCTATAATTCACCCCTCCACTTT.

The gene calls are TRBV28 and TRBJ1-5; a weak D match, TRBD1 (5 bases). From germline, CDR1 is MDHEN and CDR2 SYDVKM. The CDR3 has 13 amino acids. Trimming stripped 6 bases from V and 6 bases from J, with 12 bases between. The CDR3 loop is CASSGGLGQPQHF. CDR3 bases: TGTGCCAGCAGCGGGGGATTAGGTCAGCCCCAGCATTTT.

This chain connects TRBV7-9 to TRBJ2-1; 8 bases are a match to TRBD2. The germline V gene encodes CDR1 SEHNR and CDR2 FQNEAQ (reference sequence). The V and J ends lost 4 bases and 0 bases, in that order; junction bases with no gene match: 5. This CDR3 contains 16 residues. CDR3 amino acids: CASSSLAGRSYNEQFF. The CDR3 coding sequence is TGTGCCAGCAGCTCCTTAGCGGGACGCTCCTACAATGAGCAGTTCTTC.

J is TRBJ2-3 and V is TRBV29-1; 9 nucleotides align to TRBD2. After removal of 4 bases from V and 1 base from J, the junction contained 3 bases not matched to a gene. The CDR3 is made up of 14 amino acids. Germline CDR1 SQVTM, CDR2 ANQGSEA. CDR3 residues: CSVGTSGRTDTQYF. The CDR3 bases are TGCAGCGTTGGTACTAGCGGGCGCACAGATACGCAGTATTTT.

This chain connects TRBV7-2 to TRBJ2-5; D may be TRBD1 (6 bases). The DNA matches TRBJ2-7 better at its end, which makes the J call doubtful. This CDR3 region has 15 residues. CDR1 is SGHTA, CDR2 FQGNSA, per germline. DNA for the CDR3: TGTGCCAGCAGGGCGAGGCAGGGGCCCACCTACGAGCAGTACTTC. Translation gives CASRARQGPTYEQYF.

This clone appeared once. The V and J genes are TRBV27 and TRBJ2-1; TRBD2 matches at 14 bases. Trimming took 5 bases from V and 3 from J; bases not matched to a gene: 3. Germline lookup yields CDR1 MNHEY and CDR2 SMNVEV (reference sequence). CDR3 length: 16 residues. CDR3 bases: TGTGCCAGCAGTGGGACTAGCGGGAGCAGCTACAATGAGCAGTTCTTC. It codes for CASSGTSGSSYNEQFF.

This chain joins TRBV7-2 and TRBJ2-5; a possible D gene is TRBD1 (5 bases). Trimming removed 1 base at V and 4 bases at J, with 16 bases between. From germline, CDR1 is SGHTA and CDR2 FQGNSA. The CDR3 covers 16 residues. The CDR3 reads CASSLGGSFSGETQYF. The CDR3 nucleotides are TGTGCCAGCAGCTTAGGGGGCAGCTTCTCCGGAGAGACCCAGTACTTC.

Here the CDR3 reads CASSLRHRNTEAFF. CDR3 coding DNA: TGTGCCAGCAGTTTGAGGCACCGGAACACTGAAGCTTTCTTT. The V call is TRBV6-5, the J call TRBJ1-1; D is ambiguous. V was shortened by 4 bases and J by 1 base, with 10 bases between the two germline ends. The germline V gene has CDR1 MNHEY and CDR2 SVGAGI. There are 14 residues in the CDR3.

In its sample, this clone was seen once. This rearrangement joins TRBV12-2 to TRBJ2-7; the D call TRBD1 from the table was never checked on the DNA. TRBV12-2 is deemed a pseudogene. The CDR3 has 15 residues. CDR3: CASRPRDRGDCEQYF. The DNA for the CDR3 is TGTGCAAGTCGCCCACGGGACAGGGGTGACTGCGAGCAGTACTTC.

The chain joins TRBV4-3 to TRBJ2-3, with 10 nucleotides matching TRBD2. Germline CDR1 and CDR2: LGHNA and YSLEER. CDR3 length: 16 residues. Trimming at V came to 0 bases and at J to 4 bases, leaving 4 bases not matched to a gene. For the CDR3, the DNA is TGCGCCAGCAGCCAAGACTGGCTAGCGGGGGCAGATACGCAGTATTTT. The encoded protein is CASSQDWLAGADTQYF.

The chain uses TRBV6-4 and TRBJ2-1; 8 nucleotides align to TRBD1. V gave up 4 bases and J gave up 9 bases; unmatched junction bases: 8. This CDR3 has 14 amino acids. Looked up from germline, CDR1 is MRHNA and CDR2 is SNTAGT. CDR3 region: CASSASTGVGEQFF. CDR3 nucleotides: TGTGCCAGCAGTGCCTCGACAGGGGTTGGTGAGCAGTTCTTC.

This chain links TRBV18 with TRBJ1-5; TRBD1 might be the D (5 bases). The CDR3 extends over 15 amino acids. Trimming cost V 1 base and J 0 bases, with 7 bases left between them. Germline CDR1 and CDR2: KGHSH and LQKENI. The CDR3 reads CASSPRGNSNQPQHF. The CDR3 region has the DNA TGTGCCAGCTCACCACGGGGCAATAGCAATCAGCCCCAGCATTTT.

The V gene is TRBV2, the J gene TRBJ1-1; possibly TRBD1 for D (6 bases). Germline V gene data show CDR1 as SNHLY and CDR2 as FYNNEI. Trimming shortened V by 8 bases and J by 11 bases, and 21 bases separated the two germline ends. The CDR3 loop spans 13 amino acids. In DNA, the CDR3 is TGTGCCAGCTCGGGGCAGGGGAATTACGGGGCTTTCTTT. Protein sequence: CASSGQGNYGAFF.